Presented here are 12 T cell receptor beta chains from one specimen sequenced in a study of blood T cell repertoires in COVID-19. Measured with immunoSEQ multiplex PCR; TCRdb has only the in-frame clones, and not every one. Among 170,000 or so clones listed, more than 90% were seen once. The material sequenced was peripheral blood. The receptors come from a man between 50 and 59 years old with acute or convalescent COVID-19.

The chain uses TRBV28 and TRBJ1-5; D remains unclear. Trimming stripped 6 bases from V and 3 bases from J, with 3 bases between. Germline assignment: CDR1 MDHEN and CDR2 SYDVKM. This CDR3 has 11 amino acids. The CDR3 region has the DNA TGTGCCAGCAGCAACAATCAGCCCCAGCATTTT. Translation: CASSNNQPQHF.

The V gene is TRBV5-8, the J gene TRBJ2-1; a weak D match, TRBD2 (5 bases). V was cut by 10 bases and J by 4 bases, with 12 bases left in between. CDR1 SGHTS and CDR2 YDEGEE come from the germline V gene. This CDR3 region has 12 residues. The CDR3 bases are TGTGCCGCGGACTCGCTATACAATGAGCAGTTCTTC. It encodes CAADSLYNEQFF.

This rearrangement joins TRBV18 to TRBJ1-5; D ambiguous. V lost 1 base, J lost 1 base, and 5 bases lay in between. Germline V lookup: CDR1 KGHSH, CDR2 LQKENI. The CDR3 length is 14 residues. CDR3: CASSPLQSNQPQHF. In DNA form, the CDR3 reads TGTGCCAGCTCACCACTACAGAGCAATCAGCCCCAGCATTTT. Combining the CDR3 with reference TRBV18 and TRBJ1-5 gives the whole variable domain NAGVMQNPRHLVRRRGQEARLRCSPMKGHSHVYWYRQLPEEGLKFMVYLQKENIIDESGMPKERFSAEFPKEGPSILRIQQVVRGDSAAYFCASSPLQSNQPQHFGDGTRLSIL.

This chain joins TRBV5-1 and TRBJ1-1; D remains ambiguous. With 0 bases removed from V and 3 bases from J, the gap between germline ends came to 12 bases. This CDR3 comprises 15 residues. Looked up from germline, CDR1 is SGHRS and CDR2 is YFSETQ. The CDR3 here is CASSLVHGGDTEAFF. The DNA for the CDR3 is TGCGCCAGCAGCTTGGTACACGGCGGGGACACTGAAGCTTTCTTT. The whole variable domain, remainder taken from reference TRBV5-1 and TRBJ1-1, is KAGVTQTPRYLIKTRGQQVTLSCSPISGHRSVSWYQQTPGQGLQFLFEYFSETQRNKGNFPGRFSGRQFSNSRSEMNVSTLELGDSALYLCASSLVHGGDTEAFFGQGTRLTVV.

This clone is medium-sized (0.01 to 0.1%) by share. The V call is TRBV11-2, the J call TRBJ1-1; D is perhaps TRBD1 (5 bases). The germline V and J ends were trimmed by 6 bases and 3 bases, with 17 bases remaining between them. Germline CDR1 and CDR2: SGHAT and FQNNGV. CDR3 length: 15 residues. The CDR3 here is CASSWNRNLYTEAFF. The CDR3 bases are TGTGCCAGCAGTTGGAACAGGAATCTGTACACTGAAGCTTTCTTT.

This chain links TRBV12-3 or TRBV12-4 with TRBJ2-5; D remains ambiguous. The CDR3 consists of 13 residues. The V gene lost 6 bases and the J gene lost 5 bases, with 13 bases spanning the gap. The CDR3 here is CASSLVERETQYF. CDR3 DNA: TGTGCCAGCAGCTTGGTGGAGAGGGAGACCCAGTACTTC.

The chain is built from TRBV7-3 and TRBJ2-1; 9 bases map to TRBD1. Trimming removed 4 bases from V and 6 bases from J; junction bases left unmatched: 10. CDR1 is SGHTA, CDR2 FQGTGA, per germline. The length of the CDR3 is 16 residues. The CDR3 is CASSSHGTGNVNEQFF. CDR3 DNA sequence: TGTGCCAGCAGCTCCCACGGGACAGGGAATGTCAATGAGCAGTTCTTC. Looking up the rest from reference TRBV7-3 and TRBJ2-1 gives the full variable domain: GAGVSQTPSNKVTEKGKYVELRCDPISGHTALYWYRQSLGQGPEFLIYFQGTGAADDSGLPNDRFFAVRPEGSVSTLKIQRTERGDSAVYLCASSSHGTGNVNEQFFGPGTRLTVL.

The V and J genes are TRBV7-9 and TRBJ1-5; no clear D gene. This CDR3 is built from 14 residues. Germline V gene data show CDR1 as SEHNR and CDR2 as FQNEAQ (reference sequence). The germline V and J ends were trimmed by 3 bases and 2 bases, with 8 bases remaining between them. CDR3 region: CASSFGLGNQPQHF. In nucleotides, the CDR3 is TGTGCCAGCAGCTTCGGACTTGGCAATCAGCCCCAGCATTTT. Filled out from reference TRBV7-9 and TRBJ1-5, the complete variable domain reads DTGVSQNPRHKITKRGQNVTFRCDPISEHNRLYWYRQTLGQGPEFLTYFQNEAQLEKSRLLSDRFSAERPKGSFSTLEIQRTEQGDSAMYLCASSFGLGNQPQHFGDGTRLSIL.

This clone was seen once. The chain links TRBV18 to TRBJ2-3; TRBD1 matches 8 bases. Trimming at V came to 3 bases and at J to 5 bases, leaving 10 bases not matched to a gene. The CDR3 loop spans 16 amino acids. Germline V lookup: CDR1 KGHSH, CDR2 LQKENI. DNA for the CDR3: TGTGCCAGCTCACCCGACAGGGGTCGACGGGGAGATACGCAGTATTTT. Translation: CASSPDRGRRGDTQYF.

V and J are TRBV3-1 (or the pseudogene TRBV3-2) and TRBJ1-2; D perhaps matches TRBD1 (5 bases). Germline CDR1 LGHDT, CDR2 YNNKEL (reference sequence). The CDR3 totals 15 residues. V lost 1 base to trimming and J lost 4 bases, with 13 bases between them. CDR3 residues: CASSQAAGMGYGYTF. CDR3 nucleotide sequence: TGTGCCAGCAGCCAAGCGGCAGGGATGGGCTATGGCTACACCTTC.

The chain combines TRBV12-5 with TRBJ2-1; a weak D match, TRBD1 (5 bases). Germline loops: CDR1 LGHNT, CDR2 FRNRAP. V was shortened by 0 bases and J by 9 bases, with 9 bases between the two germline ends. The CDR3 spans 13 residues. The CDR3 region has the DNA TGTGCTAGTGGTTTGGTACCTGGGGCTGAGCAGTTCTTC. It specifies CASGLVPGAEQFF.

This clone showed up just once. The CDR3, as DNA: TGTGCCAGCAGCTTAGCTGGGCAGGTCTCTGGAAACACCATATATTTT. Encoded protein: CASSLAGQVSGNTIYF. The chain couples TRBV7-9 to TRBJ1-3; D unresolved. Per germline, CDR1 SEHNR and CDR2 FQNEAQ (reference sequence). Trimming pared 0 bases from V and 0 bases from J, leaving 9 bases between. This CDR3 has 16 residues. The full variable domain, rest sourced from reference TRBV7-9 and TRBJ1-3, is DTGVSQNPRHKITKRGQNVTFRCDPISEHNRLYWYRQTLGQGPEFLTYFQNEAQLEKSRLLSDRFSAERPKGSFSTLEIQRTEQGDSAMYLCASSLAGQVSGNTIYFGEGSWLTVV.